The next 26 T cell receptor beta chains were all read from a single sample in a study of healthy donors' naive CD4 and CD8 T cells. Starting from around 500 ng of total RNA, TCR libraries were made with linear amplification. Using its own MiXCR run on the reads, TCRdb lists one record per CDR3 protein. The sample holds 180,000 or so distinct CDR3 sequences; 65% to 75% are singletons and the top ten take around 2%. The sample consisted of naive CD4+ and CD8+ T cells sorted from blood, pooled from several donors. The source is a pool of human donors in good health; the sample pools cells from several healthy donors.

This clonotype has only one observation. The genes are TRBV6-5 and TRBJ2-3, with TRBD1 identical over 8 bases. Looked up from germline, CDR1 is MNHEY and CDR2 is SVGAGI. The length of the CDR3 is 16 residues. V was pared by 10 bases and J by 0 bases, with 12 bases of the junction left unmatched. DNA for the CDR3: TGTGCCACCACAGACAGGGGCTGGGGGAGCACAGATACGCAGTATTTT. Translating gives CATTDRGWGSTDTQYF.

The chain joins TRBV29-1 to TRBJ1-1; tentatively, D is TRBD1 (6 bases). CDR1 and CDR2 from the germline V gene are SQVTM and ANQGSEA. CDR3 length equals 13 residues. The V gene lost 7 bases and the J gene lost 4 bases, with 16 bases spanning the gap. The CDR3 loop is CSASKGGGTEAFF. The CDR3 DNA sequence: TGCAGCGCCTCGAAGGGGGGAGGCACTGAAGCTTTCTTT.

J is TRBJ2-1 and V is TRBV29-1, with 11 positions matching TRBD2. Trimming took 4 bases from V and 8 from J; bases not matched to a gene: 13. Per germline, CDR1 SQVTM and CDR2 ANQGSEA. This CDR3 is 16 amino acids long. CDR3 sequence: CSVVWVTSGSSDEQFF. DNA of the CDR3: TGCAGCGTTGTATGGGTTACTAGCGGGAGTTCGGATGAGCAGTTCTTC.

This clonotype came up a few times. The genes are TRBV5-6 and TRBJ2-7; TRBD1 aligns across 10 bases. Germline V gene lookup returns CDR1 SGHDT and CDR2 YYEEEE. The CDR3 has 15 residues. J gave up 3 bases and V 4 bases, and 7 bases lay outside the gene matches. CDR3 sequence: CASSPGTGDFYEQYF. The CDR3 region has the DNA TGTGCCAGCAGCCCTGGGACAGGGGACTTCTACGAGCAGTACTTC.

This clonotype was observed a handful of times. The chain recombines TRBV18 with TRBJ1-1; D gene ambiguous. V was trimmed by 2 bases and J by 4 bases, leaving 8 bases between them. There are 13 residues in the CDR3. The germline gives CDR1 KGHSH, CDR2 LQKENI. CDR3 region: CASSPFGGTEAFF. CDR3 in DNA: TGTGCCAGCTCACCATTCGGCGGCACTGAAGCTTTCTTT. Full variable domain (missing parts from reference TRBV18 and TRBJ1-1): NAGVMQNPRHLVRRRGQEARLRCSPMKGHSHVYWYRQLPEEGLKFMVYLQKENIIDESGMPKERFSAEFPKEGPSILRIQQVVRGDSAAYFCASSPFGGTEAFFGQGTRLTVV.

Written as DNA, the CDR3 is TGCAGCGTTATGACACCTAGCACAGATACGCAGTATTTT. As protein: CSVMTPSTDTQYF. This chain connects TRBV29-1 to TRBJ2-3; D is unclear. This CDR3 is built from 13 residues. Per the germline V gene, CDR1 is SQVTM and CDR2 is ANQGSEA. Trimming cost V 5 bases and J 0 bases, with 9 bases left between them.

The chain uses TRBV19 and TRBJ2-5; no definite D call. Germline V gene sequence: CDR1 LNHDA, CDR2 SQIVND (reference sequence). Trimming pared 1 base from V and 1 base from J, leaving 7 bases between. The CDR3 runs to 14 residues. The CDR3: CASSIGSTQETQYF. CDR3 DNA: TGTGCCAGTAGTATAGGTTCCACCCAAGAGACCCAGTACTTC.

The rearrangement links TRBV10-3 to TRBJ2-1; 7 nucleotides agree with TRBD1. Germline values: CDR1 ENHRY, CDR2 SYGVKD. V lost 6 bases and J lost 8; bases outside the gene matches: 10. The CDR3 runs 14 residues. CDR3 amino acids: CAISEQQGWDEQFF. In DNA, the CDR3 is TGTGCCATCAGCGAGCAACAGGGGTGGGATGAGCAGTTCTTC.

The chain links TRBV29-1 to TRBJ2-7, with TRBD2 identical over 8 bases. The V gene end was trimmed by 2 bases and the J gene end by 4 bases; junction bases not matched to a gene: 10. The CDR3 totals 15 residues. Germline V lookup: CDR1 SQVTM, CDR2 ANQGSEA. The DNA of the CDR3 is TGCAGCGTTGAATTGTGGACCAGCGGGAGTTACGAGCAGTACTTC. Translating gives CSVELWTSGSYEQYF.

This sequence joins TRBV5-6 and TRBJ2-1; 8 bases are shared with TRBD2. The germline CDR1 and CDR2 sequences are SGHDT and YYEEEE. The CDR3 is 13 residues long. Trimming at V came to 4 bases and at J to 9 bases, leaving 6 bases not matched to a gene. The CDR3 sequence: CASSRGLGGEQFF. In nucleotides, the CDR3 is TGTGCCAGCAGCCGGGGACTAGGCGGTGAGCAGTTCTTC.

The chain carries TRBV7-9 and TRBJ2-1, with 7 bases lining up with TRBD1. The germline gives CDR1 SEHNR, CDR2 FQNEAQ (reference sequence). The CDR3 runs 13 residues. J was trimmed by 6 bases and V by 6 bases; bases with no gene match: 5. The CDR3 DNA is TGTGCCAGCAGGGCCCGGGACAGCAATGAGCAGTTCTTC. Protein product: CASRARDSNEQFF.

This rearrangement joins TRBV5-1 to TRBJ1-1, with 11 bases matching TRBD1. Per the germline V gene, CDR1 is SGHRS and CDR2 is YFSETQ. Trimming at V came to 3 bases and at J to 5 bases, leaving 3 bases not matched to a gene. The CDR3 extends over 14 amino acids. The CDR3 DNA follows: TGCGCCAGCAGCTCGGACAGGGGGCGGACTGAAGCTTTCTTT. It encodes CASSSDRGRTEAFF.

The chain has TRBV12-5 and TRBJ1-5, with no clear D. The CDR3 runs 13 residues. Per the germline V gene, CDR1 is LGHNT and CDR2 is FRNRAP. The V end lost 2 bases, the J end lost 4 bases, and 6 bases lay between the germline ends. This CDR3 reads CASGLPPNQPQHF. The DNA of the CDR3 is TGTGCTAGTGGTTTGCCCCCGAATCAGCCCCAGCATTTT.

The chain is built from TRBV29-1 and TRBJ2-5; D gene ambiguous. The germline V gene encodes CDR1 SQVTM and CDR2 ANQGSEA. The CDR3 is 13 amino acids. The V gene lost 2 bases and the J gene lost 11 bases, with 18 bases spanning the gap. CDR3 residues: CSVEQTDDVRQYF. CDR3 in DNA: TGCAGCGTTGAACAAACCGACGACGTCCGTCAGTACTTC.

The chain recombines TRBV19 with TRBJ1-2; the D is unclear. Trimming took 6 bases from V and 5 from J, leaving 13 bases between them. The CDR3 contains 13 residues. Germline V gives CDR1 LNHDA, CDR2 SQIVND (reference sequence). As DNA, the CDR3 is TGTGCCAGTAGGCCGATGGTTGATTATGGCTACACCTTC. Translation: CASRPMVDYGYTF.

The chain links TRBV6-5 to TRBJ1-2; 8 nucleotides line up with TRBD1. Germline trimming cut 5 bases from V and 8 bases from J; bases unmatched to any gene: 10. The CDR3 extends over 14 amino acids. Germline V gives CDR1 MNHEY, CDR2 SVGAGI. CDR3 DNA sequence: TGTGCCAGCAGTCAGGACAGGGCCACGAACGGCTACACCTTC. This translates into CASSQDRATNGYTF.

A few counts support this clonotype. The genes are TRBV27 and TRBJ1-2, with unresolved D. The germline V gene has CDR1 MNHEY and CDR2 SMNVEV (reference sequence). Between the trimmed V and J ends, which lost 3 bases and 2 bases, there was a span of 7 bases. This CDR3 comprises 13 residues. The chain's CDR3 is CASSLARNYGYTF. CDR3 bases: TGTGCCAGCAGTTTGGCAAGGAACTATGGCTACACCTTC.

This clonotype occurred a few times. The chain joins TRBV29-1 to TRBJ1-2; D not certain. CDR3 length: 15 residues. V lost 3 bases and J 8 bases, leaving 22 bases between the germline ends. Germline CDR1 SQVTM, CDR2 ANQGSEA. The CDR3 DNA follows: TGCAGCGTTGACCTGGGGAACCGAGGGAACGGAGGCTACACCTTC. Protein sequence: CSVDLGNRGNGGYTF.

The genes are TRBV5-1 and TRBJ1-2, with D perhaps matching TRBD1 (6 bases). Trimming cost V 7 bases and J 6 bases, with 13 bases left between them. CDR3 length: 12 residues. The germline gives CDR1 SGHRS, CDR2 YFSETQ. The CDR3, as DNA: TGCGCCAGCTCGGGGGCACCAGATGGCTACACCTTC. Translating it yields CASSGAPDGYTF.

V is TRBV5-4 and J is TRBJ1-2; 7 bases are a match to TRBD1. Per germline, CDR1 SGHNT and CDR2 YYREEE (reference sequence). The CDR3 consists of 13 residues. The V gene end was trimmed by 10 bases and the J gene end by 12 bases; junction bases not matched to a gene: 18. This CDR3 is CAGGITGAYGHTF. CDR3 DNA: TGTGCCGGTGGGATCACAGGGGCCTACGGCCACACCTTC.

There are a few counts of this clonotype. The CDR3 sequence is CASSPFGLAEKLFF. In DNA, the CDR3 is TGTGCCAGCAGTCCCTTCGGGTTGGCCGAAAAACTGTTTTTT. The rearrangement uses TRBV27 and TRBJ1-4; D is unclear. The germline gives CDR1 MNHEY, CDR2 SMNVEV (reference sequence). Between the trimmed V and J ends, which lost 5 bases and 8 bases, there was a span of 15 bases. The CDR3 contains 14 residues.

J is TRBJ2-5 and V is TRBV5-4, with a tentative D call TRBD1 (5 bases). Germline loops: CDR1 SGHNT, CDR2 YYREEE (reference sequence). This CDR3 is built from 16 residues. V was cut by 2 bases and J by 2 bases, with 16 bases left in between. For the CDR3, the DNA is TGTGCCAGCAGCTTTGCAGGGTTCACCGTACAAGAGACCCAGTACTTC. It is translated as CASSFAGFTVQETQYF.

The chain carries TRBV27 and TRBJ2-1; 7 bases align to TRBD2. The CDR3 runs 16 residues. Germline values: CDR1 MNHEY, CDR2 SMNVEV (reference sequence). With 0 bases clipped from V and 2 bases from J, the junction kept 4 bases outside the gene matches. This chain's CDR3 is CASSLSREGPYNEQFF. For the CDR3, the DNA is TGTGCCAGCAGTTTATCCAGGGAGGGGCCCTACAATGAGCAGTTCTTC.

Regarding this clonotype: At one of its ends the junction is not consistent with the germline gene, which may arise from a read error. The chain couples TRBV30 to TRBJ1-1; D gene unclear. The CDR3 runs 13 residues. Germline assignment: CDR1 GTSNPN and CDR2 SVGIG (reference sequence). CDR3 DNA: TGCGCCTGGAGTGCGGCAGGGAACACTGAAGCTTTCTTT. Its translation is CAWSAAGNTEAFF.

J is TRBJ2-1 and V is TRBV29-1; D not resolved. Between the trimmed V and J ends, which lost 4 bases and 5 bases, there was a span of 9 bases. Germline CDR1 and CDR2: SQVTM and ANQGSEA. This CDR3 has 12 amino acids. CDR3 sequence (DNA): TGCAGCGTTGCACTCAGGAACAATGAGCAGTTCTTC. It yields the protein CSVALRNNEQFF.

The CDR3, as DNA: TGCGCCAGCAGCCAAGATTATCCCGGGACTACTTCCTACGAGCAGTACTTC. It translates to CASSQDYPGTTSYEQYF. The chain carries TRBV4-3 and TRBJ2-7; 7 bases map to TRBD2. The ends lost 0 bases at V and 1 base at J; junction bases unmatched: 9. The CDR3 sequence is 17 residues long. Germline assignment: CDR1 LGHNA and CDR2 YSLEER.